This T cell receptor (beta chain) was documented in a study of blood T cell repertoires in COVID-19. The CDR3 is 16 residues long. The junction had 5 bases not matched to a gene; V was cut back by 5 bases and J by 2 bases. Germline assignment: CDR1 SGHKS and CDR2 YYEKEE (reference sequence). Assay: immunoSEQ multiplex PCR; the TCRdb copy retains only in-frame clones and omits some. This table has 350,000 to 500,000 clones, about 88% appearing once. Specimen: PBMCs or T cells enriched from blood (not recorded which). The chain uses TRBV5-5 and TRBJ2-5; 14 bases are shared with TRBD2. This clonotype was sampled from a woman between 18 and 29 years old who had been exposed to COVID-19. The CDR3 DNA reads as TGTGCCAGCAGGATGACTAGCGGGAGGGTACAAGAGACCCAGTACTTC. Translating gives CASRMTSGRVQETQYF.